This T cell receptor beta chain was sequenced during a study of OX40 agonist ivuxolimab in advanced cancers. Looking at the study overall: Patients receiving dose escalation had hepatocellular carcinoma, melanoma, renal cell or head and neck cancer. From about 20 to 79 years was the age range, with a mean of about 56 years, and 65% to 90% were male.

The CDR3 consists of 14 residues. The V and J ends lost 0 bases and 4 bases respectively, with 10 bases between them. CDR1 and CDR2 from the germline V gene are SGDLS and YYNGEE. The table came from immunoSEQ multiplex PCR; TCRdb's copy has only in-frame clones and leaves some out. The sample shows some 50,000 clones, roughly 94% of them seen only once. The clonotype originates from an adult with an advanced solid tumor such as melanoma, head and neck, liver or kidney cancer. The material sequenced was CD4+ or CD8+ T cells sorted from blood, taken in a trial of the OX40 agonist ivuxolimab. This chain joins TRBV9 and TRBJ2-5, with D perhaps TRBD1 or TRBD2 (5 bases each). The CDR3 reads CASSVGGARETQYF. The DNA of the CDR3 is TGTGCCAGCAGCGTAGGAGGGGCTCGAGAGACCCAGTACTTC.